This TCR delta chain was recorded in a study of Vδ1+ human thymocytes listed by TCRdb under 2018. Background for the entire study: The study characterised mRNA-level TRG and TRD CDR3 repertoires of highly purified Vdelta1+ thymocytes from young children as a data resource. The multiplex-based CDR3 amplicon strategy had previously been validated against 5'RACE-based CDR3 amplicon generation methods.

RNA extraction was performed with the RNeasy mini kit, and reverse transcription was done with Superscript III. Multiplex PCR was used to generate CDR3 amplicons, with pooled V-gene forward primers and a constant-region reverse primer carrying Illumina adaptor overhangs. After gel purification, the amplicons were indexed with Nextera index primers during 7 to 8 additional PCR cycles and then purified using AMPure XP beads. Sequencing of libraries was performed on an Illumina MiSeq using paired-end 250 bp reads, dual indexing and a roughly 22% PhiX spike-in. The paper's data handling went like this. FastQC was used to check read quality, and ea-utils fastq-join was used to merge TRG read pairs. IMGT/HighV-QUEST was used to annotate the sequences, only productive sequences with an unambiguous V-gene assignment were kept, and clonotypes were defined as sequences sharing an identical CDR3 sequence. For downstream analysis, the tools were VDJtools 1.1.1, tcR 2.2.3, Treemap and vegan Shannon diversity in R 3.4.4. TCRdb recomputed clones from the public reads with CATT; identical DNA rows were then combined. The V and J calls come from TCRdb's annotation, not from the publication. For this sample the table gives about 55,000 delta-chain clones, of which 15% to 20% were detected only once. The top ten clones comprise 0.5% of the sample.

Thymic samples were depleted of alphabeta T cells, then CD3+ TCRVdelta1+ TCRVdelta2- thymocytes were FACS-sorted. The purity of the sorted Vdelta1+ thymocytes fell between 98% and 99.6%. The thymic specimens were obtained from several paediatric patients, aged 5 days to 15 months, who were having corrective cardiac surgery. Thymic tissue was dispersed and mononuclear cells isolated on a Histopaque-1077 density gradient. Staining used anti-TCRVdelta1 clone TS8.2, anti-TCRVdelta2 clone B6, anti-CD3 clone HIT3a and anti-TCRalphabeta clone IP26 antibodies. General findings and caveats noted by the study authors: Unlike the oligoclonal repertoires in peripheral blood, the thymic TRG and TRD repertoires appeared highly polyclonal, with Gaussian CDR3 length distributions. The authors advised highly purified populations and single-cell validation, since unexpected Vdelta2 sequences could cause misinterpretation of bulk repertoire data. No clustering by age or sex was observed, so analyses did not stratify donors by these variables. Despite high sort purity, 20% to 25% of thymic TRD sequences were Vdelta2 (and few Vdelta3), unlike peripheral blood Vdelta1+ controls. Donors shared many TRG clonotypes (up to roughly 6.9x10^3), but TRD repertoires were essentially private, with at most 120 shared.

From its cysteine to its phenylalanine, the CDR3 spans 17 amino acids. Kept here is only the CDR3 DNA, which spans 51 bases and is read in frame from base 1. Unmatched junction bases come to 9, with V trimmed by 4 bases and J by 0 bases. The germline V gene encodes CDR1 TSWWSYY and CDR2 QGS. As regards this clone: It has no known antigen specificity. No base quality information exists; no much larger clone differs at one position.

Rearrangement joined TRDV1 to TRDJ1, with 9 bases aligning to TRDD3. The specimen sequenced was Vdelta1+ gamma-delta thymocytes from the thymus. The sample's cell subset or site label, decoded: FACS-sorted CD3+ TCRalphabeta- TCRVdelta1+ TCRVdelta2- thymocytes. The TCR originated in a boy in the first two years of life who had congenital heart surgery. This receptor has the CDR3 CALGGRGGYWYTDKLIF. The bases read TGTGCTCTTGGGGGTCGAGGGGGATACTGGTACACCGATAAACTCATCTTT.